Listed below are T cell receptor beta chains from one sample, sequenced in a study of T-cell reconstitution after alpha-beta-depleted transplantation in children. TCRdb independently ran MiXCR on the PCR reads; one entry per CDR3 protein. The table lists about 210,000 distinct CDR3 sequences, roughly 18% of them singletons, with 43% in the top ten. The specimen was PBMCs, mostly from graft donor cells, collected 360 days after TCRalphabeta/CD19-depleted stem cell transplant. These TCRs come from a male patient aged 2 to 10 who had a stem cell transplant for acute lymphoblastic leukemia, so the T cells may come from the graft donor. Each CDR3 is given without its conserved first and last residue. Each record gives: J gene, V gene, D gene, clone size, CDR3 protein. D genes are given only for firm matches. The size entry is marked missing in some rows and otherwise reads once, few, many or a size class.

TRBJ2-5 | TRBV5-1 | TRBD2 | . | ASSLVRLETSVKETQY
TRBJ2-7 | TRBV6-2/TRBV6-3 | . | . | ASNAVKAYEQY
TRBJ2-7 | TRBV28 | TRBD1 | few | ASSTGAQV
TRBJ1-4 | TRBV10-2 | TRBD1 | . | ASRAGQGAPPTNEKLF
TRBJ1-5 | TRBV19 | . | . | ASSPGTNQPQH
TRBJ2-5 | TRBV5-6 | TRBD1 | few | ASSTGQGYETQY
TRBJ1-2 | TRBV12-3/TRBV12-4 | . | . | ASSPYDGALYGYT
TRBJ1-5 | TRBV6-2/TRBV6-3 | . | . | ASTTGATHQPQH
TRBJ1-4 | TRBV12-3/TRBV12-4 | TRBD1 | . | ASSFGDSLNEKLF
TRBJ2-7 | TRBV6-2/TRBV6-3 | . | . | ASSVTTGTYEQY
TRBJ2-1 | TRBV11-1 | TRBD2 | many | ASSLLGRLAGGNYNEQF
TRBJ1-5 | TRBV5-1 | . | many | ASSPGQSNQPQH
TRBJ2-7 | TRBV11-3 | . | . | ASSLNSREQY
TRBJ2-7 | TRBV20-1 | . | . | SASRGAEQY
TRBJ2-5 | TRBV7-8 | . | . | ASSADRQETQY
TRBJ2-1 | TRBV3-1 | . | . | ASSPKPRQSNEQF
TRBJ2-5 | TRBV10-3 | TRBD1 | . | AISVSGTENQETQY
TRBJ2-2 | TRBV7-2 | . | few | ASSLVGSSNTGELF
TRBJ2-1 | TRBV2 | TRBD2 | . | ATTSDLWGGGEQF
TRBJ2-2 | TRBV29-1 | TRBD2 | . | SVELAGVTNTGELF
TRBJ2-1 | TRBV20-1 | . | few | SASRPDKVPFSYNEQF
TRBJ2-7 | TRBV27 | . | . | ASSLYGSVSYEQY
TRBJ2-5 | TRBV6-1 | TRBD1 | few | ASSPLTGTGFKYETQY
TRBJ2-7 | TRBV7-3 | TRBD2 | . | ASSETSGVSYEQY
TRBJ2-3 | TRBV10-3 | . | few | AISGTGTDTQY
TRBJ1-2 | TRBV7-9 | TRBD1 | . | ASRAQGENYGYT
TRBJ1-1 | TRBV21-1 | . | few | ASSKASGNTEAF
TRBJ1-1 | TRBV7-2 | . | . | ASSLGLSGSEAF
TRBJ2-2 | TRBV9 | TRBD2 | few | ASSVLAGTTGELF
TRBJ1-2 | TRBV10-3 | TRBD1 | few | AISEDRVGYGYT
TRBJ1-2 | TRBV12-3/TRBV12-4 | . | . | ASSPGPTYGYT
TRBJ2-1 | TRBV20-1 | . | few | SASTGGYEQF
TRBJ2-2 | TRBV5-5 | . | many | ASSSSGELF
TRBJ2-2 | TRBV7-8 | TRBD1 | . | ASRPGQDAGELF